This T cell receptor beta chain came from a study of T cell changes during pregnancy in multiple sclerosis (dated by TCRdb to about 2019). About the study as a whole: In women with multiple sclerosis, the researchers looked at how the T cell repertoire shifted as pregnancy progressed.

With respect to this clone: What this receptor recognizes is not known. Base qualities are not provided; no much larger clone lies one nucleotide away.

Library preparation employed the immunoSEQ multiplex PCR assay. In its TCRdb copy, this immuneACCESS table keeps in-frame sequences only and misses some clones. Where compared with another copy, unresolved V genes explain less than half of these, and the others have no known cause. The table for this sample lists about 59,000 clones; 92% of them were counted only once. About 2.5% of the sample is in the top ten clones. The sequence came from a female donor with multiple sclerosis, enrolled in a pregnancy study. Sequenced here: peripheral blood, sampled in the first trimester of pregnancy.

The CDR3: CASSPGLGSYNEQFF. The DNA reads TGCGCCAGCAGCCCCGGACTGGGATCCTACAATGAGCAGTTCTTC. The chain is made from TRBV4-3 and TRBJ2-1; the D gene is possibly TRBD2, with 5 bases matching. CDR1 and CDR2 are read off the germline V gene as LGHNA and YSLEER. Measured from the cysteine to the phenylalanine, the CDR3 is 15 residues long. Just CDR3 DNA is preserved here, 45 bases in frame from base 1. V gives up 4 bases and J gives up 1 base, and the segment between their germline ends measures 11 bases.